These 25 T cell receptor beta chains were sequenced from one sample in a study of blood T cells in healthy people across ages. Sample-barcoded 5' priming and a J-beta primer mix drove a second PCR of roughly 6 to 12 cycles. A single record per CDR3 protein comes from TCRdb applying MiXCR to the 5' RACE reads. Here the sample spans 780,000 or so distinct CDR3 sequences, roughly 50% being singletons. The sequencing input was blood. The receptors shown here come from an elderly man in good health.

The CDR3 loop is CASNEGLGEQYF. The CDR3 nucleotides read TGTGCCAGCAACGAGGGACTGGGCGAGCAGTACTTC. The rearrangement uses TRBV2 and TRBJ2-7; possibly TRBD2 for D (6 bases). Germline V gene lookup returns CDR1 SNHLY and CDR2 FYNNEI. Trimming took 7 bases from V and 6 from J, leaving 13 bases between them. This CDR3 comprises 12 residues.

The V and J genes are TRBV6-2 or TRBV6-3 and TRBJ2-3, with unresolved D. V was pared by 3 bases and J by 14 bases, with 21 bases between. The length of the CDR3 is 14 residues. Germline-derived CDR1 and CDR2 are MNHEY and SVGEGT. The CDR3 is CASSYTGPHRYAYF. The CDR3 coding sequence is TGTGCCAGCAGTTATACTGGACCGCACAGATACGCGTATTTT.

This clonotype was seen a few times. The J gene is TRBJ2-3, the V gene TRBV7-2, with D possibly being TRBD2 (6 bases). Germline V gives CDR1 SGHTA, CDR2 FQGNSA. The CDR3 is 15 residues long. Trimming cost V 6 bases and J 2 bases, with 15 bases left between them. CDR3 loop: CASRSLAISTDTQYF. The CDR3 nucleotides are TGTGCCAGCAGGTCTCTAGCGATATCCACAGATACGCAGTATTTT.

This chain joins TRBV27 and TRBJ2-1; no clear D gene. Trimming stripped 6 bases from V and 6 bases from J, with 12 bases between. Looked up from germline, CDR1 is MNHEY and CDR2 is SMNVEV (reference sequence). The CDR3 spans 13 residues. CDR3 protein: CASRQQIPNEQFF. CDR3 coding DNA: TGTGCCAGCAGACAACAAATCCCCAATGAGCAGTTCTTC.

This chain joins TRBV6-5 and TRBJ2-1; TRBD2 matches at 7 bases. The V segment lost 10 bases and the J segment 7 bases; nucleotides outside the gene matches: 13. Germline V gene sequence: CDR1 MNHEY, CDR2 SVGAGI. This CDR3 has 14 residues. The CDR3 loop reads CATQTAGLKNEQFF. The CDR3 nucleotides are TGTGCCACCCAAACTGCGGGACTAAAAAATGAGCAGTTCTTC.

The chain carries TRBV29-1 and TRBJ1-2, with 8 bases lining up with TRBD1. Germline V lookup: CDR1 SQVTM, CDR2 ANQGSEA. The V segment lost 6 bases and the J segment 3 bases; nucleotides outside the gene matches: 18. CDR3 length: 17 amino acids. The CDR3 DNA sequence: TGCAGCGTCACCCGGGGAGGATCATCAGGGGGCGACTATGGCTACACCTTC. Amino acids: CSVTRGGSSGGDYGYTF.

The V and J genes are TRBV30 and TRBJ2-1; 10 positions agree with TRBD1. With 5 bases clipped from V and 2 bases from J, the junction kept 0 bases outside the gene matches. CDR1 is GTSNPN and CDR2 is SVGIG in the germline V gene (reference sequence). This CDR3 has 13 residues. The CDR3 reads CAWGQGAYNEQFF. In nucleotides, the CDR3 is TGTGCCTGGGGACAGGGGGCCTACAATGAGCAGTTCTTC.

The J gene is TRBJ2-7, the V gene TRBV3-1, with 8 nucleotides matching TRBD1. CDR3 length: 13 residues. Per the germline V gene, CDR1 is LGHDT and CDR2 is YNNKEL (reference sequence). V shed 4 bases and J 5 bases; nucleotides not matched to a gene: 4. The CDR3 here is CASSRTGSDEQYF. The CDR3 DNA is TGTGCCAGCAGCCGGACAGGGTCGGACGAGCAGTACTTC.

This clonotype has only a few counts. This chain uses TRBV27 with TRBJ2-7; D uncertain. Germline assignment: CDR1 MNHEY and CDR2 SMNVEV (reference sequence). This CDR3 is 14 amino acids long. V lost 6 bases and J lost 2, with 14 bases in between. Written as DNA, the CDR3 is TGTGCCAGCAGCGGACGGCCCTGGGCCTACGAGCAGTACTTC. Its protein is CASSGRPWAYEQYF.

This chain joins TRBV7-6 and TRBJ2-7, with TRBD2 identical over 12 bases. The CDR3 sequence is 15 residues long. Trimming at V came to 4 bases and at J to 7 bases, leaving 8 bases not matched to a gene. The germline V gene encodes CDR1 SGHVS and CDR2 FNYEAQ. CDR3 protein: CASSSRRTSGIEQYF. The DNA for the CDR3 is TGTGCCAGCAGCTCCCGCCGGACTAGCGGGATTGAGCAGTACTTC.

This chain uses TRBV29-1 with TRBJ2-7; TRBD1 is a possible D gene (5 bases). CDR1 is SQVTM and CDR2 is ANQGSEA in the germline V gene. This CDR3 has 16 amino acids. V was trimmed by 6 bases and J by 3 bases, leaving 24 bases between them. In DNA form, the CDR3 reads TGCAGCGTCCATCAGGGTGGTCCGCAAAGCCTCTACGAGCAGTACTTC. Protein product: CSVHQGGPQSLYEQYF.

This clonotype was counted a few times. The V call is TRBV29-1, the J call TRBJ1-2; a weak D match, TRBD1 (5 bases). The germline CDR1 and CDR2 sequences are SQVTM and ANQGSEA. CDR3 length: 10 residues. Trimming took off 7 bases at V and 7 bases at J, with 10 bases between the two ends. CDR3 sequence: CSAGTPGYTF. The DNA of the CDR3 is TGCAGCGCCGGGACCCCTGGCTACACCTTC.

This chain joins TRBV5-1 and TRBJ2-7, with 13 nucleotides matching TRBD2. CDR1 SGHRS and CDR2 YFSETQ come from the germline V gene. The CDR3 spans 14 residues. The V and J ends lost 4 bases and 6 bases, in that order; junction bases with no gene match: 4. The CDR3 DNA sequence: TGCGCCAGCAGCGCTGGGACTAGCGGGATCGAGCAGTACTTC. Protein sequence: CASSAGTSGIEQYF.

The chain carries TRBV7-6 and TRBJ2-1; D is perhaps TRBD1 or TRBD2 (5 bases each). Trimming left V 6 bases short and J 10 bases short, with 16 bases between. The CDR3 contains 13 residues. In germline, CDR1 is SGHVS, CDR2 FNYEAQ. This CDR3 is CASSTGGRSEQFF. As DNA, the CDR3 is TGTGCCAGCAGTACAGGAGGCCGATCGGAGCAGTTCTTC.

CDR3 DNA sequence: TGTGCCAGCAGCAAACGGACAGGGGGCGGCGCCGGGGAGCTGTTTTTT. It is translated as CASSKRTGGGAGELFF. The rearrangement joins TRBV9 to TRBJ2-2, with 11 bases matching TRBD1. The CDR3 is 16 residues long. V dropped 4 bases and J dropped 6; count of bases not matched to a gene: 8. Per the germline V gene, CDR1 is SGDLS and CDR2 is YYNGEE. The full variable domain, with the rest looked up from reference TRBV9 and TRBJ2-2, is DSGVTQTPKHLITATGQRVTLRCSPRSGDLSVYWYQQSLDQGLQFLIQYYNGEERAKGNILERFSAQQFPDLHSELNLSSLELGDSALYFCASSKRTGGGAGELFFGEGSRLTVL.

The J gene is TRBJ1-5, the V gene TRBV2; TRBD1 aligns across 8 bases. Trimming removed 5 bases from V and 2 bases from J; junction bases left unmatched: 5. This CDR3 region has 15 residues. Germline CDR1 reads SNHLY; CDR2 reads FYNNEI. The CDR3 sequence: CASSNQGAGNQPQHF. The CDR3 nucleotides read TGTGCCAGCAGTAACCAGGGGGCCGGCAATCAGCCCCAGCATTTT.

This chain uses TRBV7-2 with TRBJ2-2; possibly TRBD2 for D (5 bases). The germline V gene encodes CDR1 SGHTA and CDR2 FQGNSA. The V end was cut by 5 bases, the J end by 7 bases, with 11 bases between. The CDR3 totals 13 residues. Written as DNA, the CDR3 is TGTGCCAGCAGCACCACTAGAGGCGGGGAGCTGTTTTTT. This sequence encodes CASSTTRGGELFF.

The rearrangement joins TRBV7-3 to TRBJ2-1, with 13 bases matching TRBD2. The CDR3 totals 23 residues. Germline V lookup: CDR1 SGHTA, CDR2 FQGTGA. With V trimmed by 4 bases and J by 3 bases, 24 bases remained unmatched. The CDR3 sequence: CASSSPAGPGLAGVGKRYNEQFF. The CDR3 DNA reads TGTGCCAGCAGCTCACCGGCCGGCCCAGGACTAGCGGGAGTGGGAAAGCGCTACAATGAGCAGTTCTTC.

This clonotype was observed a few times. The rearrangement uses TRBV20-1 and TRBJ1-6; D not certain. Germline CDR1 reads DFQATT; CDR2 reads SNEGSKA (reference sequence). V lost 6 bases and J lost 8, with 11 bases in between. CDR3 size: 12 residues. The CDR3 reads CSARAGYSPLHF. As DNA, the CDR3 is TGCAGTGCGCGGGCCGGTTATTCACCCCTCCACTTT.

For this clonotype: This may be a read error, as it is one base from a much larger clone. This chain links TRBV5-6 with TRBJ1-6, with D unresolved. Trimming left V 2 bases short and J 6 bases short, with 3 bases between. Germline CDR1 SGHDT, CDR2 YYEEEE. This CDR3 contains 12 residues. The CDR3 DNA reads TGTGCCAGCAGCTTTGGTAATTCACCCCTCCACTTT. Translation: CASSFGNSPLHF. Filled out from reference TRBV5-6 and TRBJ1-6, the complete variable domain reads DAGVTQSPTHLIKTRGQQVTLRCSPKSGHDTVSWYQQALGQGPQFIFQYYEEEERQRGNFPDRFSGHQFPNYSSELNVNALLLGDSALYLCASSFGNSPLHFGNGTRLTVT.

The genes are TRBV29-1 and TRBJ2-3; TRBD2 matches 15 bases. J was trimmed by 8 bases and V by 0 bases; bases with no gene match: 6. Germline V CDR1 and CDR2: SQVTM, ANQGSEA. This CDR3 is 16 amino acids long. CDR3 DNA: TGCAGCGTTGAAGACTTCACGGGACTAGCGGGGGGTACGCAGTATTTT. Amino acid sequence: CSVEDFTGLAGGTQYF.

This chain's CDR3 is CATSDLVNKQYF. The CDR3 nucleotides are TGTGCCACCAGTGATTTGGTGAACAAGCAGTACTTC. This chain joins TRBV24-1 and TRBJ2-7; no definite D call. Germline V lookup: CDR1 KGHDR, CDR2 SFDVKD. CDR3 length: 12 amino acids. The V end lost 0 bases, the J end lost 8 bases, and 7 bases lay between the germline ends.

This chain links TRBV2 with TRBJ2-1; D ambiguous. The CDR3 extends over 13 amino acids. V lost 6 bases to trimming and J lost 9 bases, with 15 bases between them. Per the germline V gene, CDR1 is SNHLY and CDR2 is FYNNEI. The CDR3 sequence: CASRGMGSSEQFF. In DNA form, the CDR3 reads TGTGCCAGCAGGGGGATGGGTAGCAGTGAGCAGTTCTTC.

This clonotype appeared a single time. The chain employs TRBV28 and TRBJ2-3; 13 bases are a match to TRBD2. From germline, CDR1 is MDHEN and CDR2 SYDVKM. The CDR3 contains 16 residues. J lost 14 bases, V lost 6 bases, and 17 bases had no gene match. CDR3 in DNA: TGTGCCAGCAGGGAGAGCCGGACTAGCGGGAGCCGATGGGCGTATTTT. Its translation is CASRESRTSGSRWAYF.

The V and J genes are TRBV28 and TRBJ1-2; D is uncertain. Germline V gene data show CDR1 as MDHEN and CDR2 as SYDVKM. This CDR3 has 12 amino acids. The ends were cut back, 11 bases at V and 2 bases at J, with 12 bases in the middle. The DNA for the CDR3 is TGTGCCTCCAAATCAGAAAACTATGGCTACACCTTC. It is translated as CASKSENYGYTF.